This TCR beta chain was identified in a study of cytomegalovirus exposure and HLA in healthy donors. Study background: The approximately 120 validation repertoires matched the approximately 700 first-cohort repertoires in platform, a later analysis reported. Study findings and constraints: That first-cohort TCR clusters tended to co-occur in the 130 or so validation repertoires was found in a later analysis.

Worth noting for this clone: Antigen: not known.

Profiling relied on immunoSEQ multiplex PCR, and the TCRdb table lists in-frame clones only, not all of them. Found here are 250,000 to 300,000 clones, 90% of them singletons; the top ten hold 0.35% to 0.4%. Material for sequencing was PBMCs. The clonotype comes from a woman aged 18-29 years in good health and CMV-seronegative.

CDR3 coding DNA: TGCGCCAGCAGCCCACTGACAGGGTCGGATCAGCCCCAGCATTTT. This sequence encodes CASSPLTGSDQPQHF. The rearrangement links TRBV4-3 to TRBJ1-5, with 7 positions matching TRBD1. V lost 4 bases to trimming and J lost 5 bases; unmatched junction nucleotides: 8. CDR1 is LGHNA and CDR2 is YSLEER in the germline V gene. The CDR3 consists of 15 residues.